A selection of T cell receptor beta chains follows, all from one sample in a study of cytomegalovirus exposure and HLA in healthy donors. Sequencing used immunoSEQ multiplex PCR; TCRdb keeps in-frame clones, though not all of them. This table holds some 45,000 clones, 92% found once. The source material was PBMCs. The origin of the receptors is a man between 18 and 35 years old in good health and CMV-seronegative. Both conserved end residues are part of each CDR3. A D gene is named only where the DNA matches it firmly. Size is omitted from some rows. Given values are once, few, many or a class for expanded clones.

>TRBD1|TRBJ1-2|TRBV19|.
TGTGCCAGTAGTTCTCAGGGGGCCTCTAACTATGGCTACACCTTC
CASSSQGASNYGYTF
>TRBD1|TRBJ2-5|TRBV19|.
TGTGCCAGTAGTCGGACAGGGGACGAGACCCAGTACTTC
CASSRTGDETQYF
>.|TRBJ2-6|TRBV19|few
TGTGCCAGTAGACAGGGAGCAGGGGCCAACGTCCTGACTTTC
CASRQGAGANVLTF
>TRBD2|TRBJ2-3|TRBV10-3|.
TGTGCCATTCGGAGTAGCGGGAGAACAGATACGCAGTATTTT
CAIRSSGRTDTQYF
>TRBD2|TRBJ2-3|TRBV7-2|.
TGTGCCAGCAGTAATATTAGAGGGAGGGCAGATACGCAGTATTTT
CASSNIRGRADTQYF
>.|TRBJ2-7|TRBV5-6|.
TGTGCCAGCAGCTTGATGAGTACCTACGAGCAGTACTTC
CASSLMSTYEQYF
>TRBD1|TRBJ2-7|TRBV5-4|.
TGTGCCAGCAGCTCTGCCGGGACAGGGGGCTACGAGCAGTACTTC
CASSSAGTGGYEQYF
>TRBD2|TRBJ2-7|TRBV6-5|.
TGTGCCAGCAGTTATCTAGCGGGAGGCTCCTACGAGCAGTACTTC
CASSYLAGGSYEQYF
>TRBD2|TRBJ2-7|TRBV9|.
TGTGCCAGCAGCGTAGGAGGGACTAGCGTTTACGAGCAGTACTTC
CASSVGGTSVYEQYF
>.|TRBJ1-4|TRBV28|.
TGTGCCAGCAGTCCCCTTCGGGGTGAAAAACTGTTTTTT
CASSPLRGEKLFF
>TRBD1|TRBJ2-5|TRBV2|.
TGTGCCAGCAGTGGACAGGGGACCTATTACTTC
CASSGQGTYYF
>.|TRBJ2-7|TRBV7-8|.
TGTGCCAGCAGCTTAAGGGCAGGGAACTACGAGCAGTACTTC
CASSLRAGNYEQYF
>.|TRBJ2-2|TRBV5-1|.
TGCGCCAGCAGTTATAACACCGGGGAGCTGTTTTTT
CASSYNTGELFF
>.|TRBJ1-6|TRBV4-3|once
TGCGCCAGCAGCCAAGTCCTGAGCTCCTATAATTCACCCCTCCACTTT
CASSQVLSSYNSPLHF
>.|TRBJ2-3|TRBV19|once
TGTGCCAGTAGTACAGGACATCTCACAGATACGCAGTATTTT
CASSTGHLTDTQYF
>.|TRBJ1-1|TRBV7-2|.
TGTGCCAGCAGCTCTCGTAGGAGCACTGAAGCTTTCTTT
CASSSRRSTEAFF
>TRBD1|TRBJ2-1|TRBV5-1|.
TGCGCCAGCAGCTCGGCGGGACAGGGTCTCAATGAGCAGTTCTTC
CASSSAGQGLNEQFF
>.|TRBJ2-5|TRBV5-1|.
TGCGCCAGCAGCTTGGATAACCAAGAGACCCAGTACTTC
CASSLDNQETQYF
>.|TRBJ1-1|TRBV7-2|.
TGTGCCAGCAGCTTAATCTGGCCTGCGGAGGCTTTCTTT
CASSLIWPAEAFF
>TRBD2|TRBJ2-7|TRBV7-9|.
TGTGCCAGCAGCAAACGGCGGGGGGGAGGCGGTTACGAGCAGTACTTC
CASSKRRGGGGYEQYF
>.|TRBJ2-6|TRBV19|.
TGTGCCAGTAGTATAGGCCTAGCCCTCCCTGGGGCCAACGTCCTGACTTTC
CASSIGLALPGANVLTF
>.|TRBJ1-5|TRBV7-3|.
TGTGCCAGCAGCTTAGTGGACTCTAGCAATCAGCCCCAGCATTTT
CASSLVDSSNQPQHF
>.|TRBJ2-3|TRBV5-3|.
TGTGCCAGAAGAAGGATAGGGGTCTGTATCACAGATACGCAGTATTTT
CARRRIGVCITDTQYF
>TRBD1|TRBJ1-5|TRBV7-2|.
TGTGCCAGCAGCCTTAGGACAGGGGGCGATCAGCCCCAGCATTTT
CASSLRTGGDQPQHF
>TRBD2|TRBJ2-3|TRBV7-8|.
TGTGCCAGCAGCTTAGGTCCGGGGAGGGCCGGTGATACGCAGTATTTT
CASSLGPGRAGDTQYF
>.|TRBJ2-2|TRBV5-1|.
TGCGCCAGCAGCTTGGGTCTGCAGGTCACCGGGGAGCTGTTTTTT
CASSLGLQVTGELFF
>TRBD2|TRBJ2-2|TRBV9|few
TGTGCCAGCAGCGTAGGGGCTAGCGGGAGGGCCTTCGGGACCGGGGAGCTGTTTTTT
CASSVGASGRAFGTGELFF
>.|TRBJ1-1|TRBV14|few
TGTGCCAGCAGCCAAGCGGGTGCCCTGAACACTGAAGCTTTCTTT
CASSQAGALNTEAFF
>.|TRBJ2-5|TRBV5-1|.
TGCGCCAGCAGCTTGGAATCGCCCCGGGAGACCCAGTACTTC
CASSLESPRETQYF
>TRBD2|TRBJ2-3|TRBV5-1|.
TGCGCCAGCAGCTTGACCAGCGGGATATTTAGCACAGATACGCAGTATTTT
CASSLTSGIFSTDTQYF
>.|TRBJ2-1|TRBV19|.
TGTGCCAGTAGTATAGATTTCGGGCAGGGGACCTCTAATGAGCAGTTCTTC
CASSIDFGQGTSNEQFF
>.|TRBJ2-7|TRBV6-5|.
TGTGCCAGCAGTTACTCGCCGCGACTCTCCTACGAGCAGTACTTC
CASSYSPRLSYEQYF
>.|TRBJ1-2|TRBV4-1|.
TGCGCCAGCAGCCAGACGGGACTCCTGACCTATGGCTACACCTTC
CASSQTGLLTYGYTF
>TRBD1|TRBJ1-1|TRBV5-4|.
TGTGCCAGCAGCCCTGGGACAGGGGTTGAAGCTTTCTTT
CASSPGTGVEAFF
>.|TRBJ1-1|TRBV5-6|.
TGTGCCAGCAGCTTGGACCTTAATAACCACCAGGGCATGAACACTGAAGCTTTCTTT
CASSLDLNNHQGMNTEAFF
>TRBD2|TRBJ2-3|TRBV6-4|.
TGTGCCAGCAGTCCTATAGCGGGGGTCCCTACAGATACGCAGTATTTT
CASSPIAGVPTDTQYF
>TRBD1|TRBJ1-6|TRBV5-6|few
TGTGCCAGCAGCTTGGGACAGGGGGATGGTTCACCCCTCCACTTT
CASSLGQGDGSPLHF
>TRBD1|TRBJ1-5|TRBV19|.
TGTGCCAGTAGTTTGGGACAGGGGGCCGGTCAGCCCCAGCATTTT
CASSLGQGAGQPQHF
>.|TRBJ2-7|TRBV6-5|.
TGTGCCAGCAGTTACTCACAGGGCAACGAGCAGTACTTC
CASSYSQGNEQYF
>TRBD1|TRBJ2-5|TRBV19|.
TGTGCCAGTAGTATAGAGGGACAGGGCGTTCAAGAGACCCAGTACTTC
CASSIEGQGVQETQYF
>.|TRBJ2-7|TRBV10-3|.
TGTGCCATCAGTGAGCGAGGTCAGGGTAGGGTATGGTACGAGCAGTACTTC
CAISERGQGRVWYEQYF
>.|TRBJ2-1|TRBV11-2|.
TGTGCCAGCAGCCTATATTGGACTTACTCCTACAATGAGCAGTTCTTC
CASSLYWTYSYNEQFF
>.|TRBJ2-5|TRBV6-4|.
TGTGCCAGCAGTGAAGAGGGGGAGGAGACCCAGTACTTC
CASSEEGEETQYF
>.|TRBJ1-5|TRBV19|.
TGTGCCAGTAGTATAGATAGTTCGGGAATTGATAGCAATCAGCCCCAGCATTTT
CASSIDSSGIDSNQPQHF
>TRBD2|TRBJ2-1|TRBV5-4|.
TGTGCCAGCAGCCTGGCGGGGGAAAACAATGAGCAGTTCTTC
CASSLAGENNEQFF
>.|TRBJ2-7|TRBV2|.
TGTGCCAGCAGTGGGGACACGTACGAGCAGTACTTC
CASSGDTYEQYF
>TRBD1|TRBJ2-7|TRBV19|.
TGTGCCAGTAGTCCCCGGGACAGGTTACGCGAGCAGTACTTC
CASSPRDRLREQYF
>TRBD1|TRBJ1-1|TRBV5-1|.
TGCGCCAGCAGCTTGGCGGGACAGCACACTGAAGCTTTCTTT
CASSLAGQHTEAFF
>TRBD2|TRBJ2-3|TRBV7-8|.
TGTGCCAGCAGCACGGGGACTACGGATACGCAGTATTTT
CASSTGTTDTQYF
>.|TRBJ1-1|TRBV19|.
TGTGCCAGTAGTATCGACACAGGGAGAGGGGAAGCTTTCTTT
CASSIDTGRGEAFF
>TRBD2|TRBJ2-1|TRBV27|.
TGTGCCAGCAGTTTTAGCGGGGGGTTCAATGAGCAGTTCTTC
CASSFSGGFNEQFF
>TRBD2|TRBJ2-3|TRBV5-1|.
TGCGCCAGCAGCTTAGCGGGGTCTAGCACAGATACGCAGTATTTT
CASSLAGSSTDTQYF
>.|TRBJ2-5|TRBV11-1|.
TGTGCCAGCAGCTTGGACAATCAAGAGACCCAGTACTTC
CASSLDNQETQYF
>.|TRBJ2-1|TRBV5-1|.
TGCGCCAGCAGCTTGGCACAACTACGCAAGGACTACAATGAGCAGTTCTTC
CASSLAQLRKDYNEQFF
>.|TRBJ1-3|TRBV27|.
TGTGCCAGCAGTCCCCGCAGGGTCTCTGGAAACACCATATATTTT
CASSPRRVSGNTIYF